This TCR beta chain was documented in a study of shared clonotypes between healthy human individuals (dated by TCRdb to between 2020 and 2021). Regarding the study in general: The cohort included a few men and a couple of women between 18 and 49 years of age. Per donor, three plates each were used for CD4 naive and CD4 memory, two for CD8 naive, and one for CD8 memory. Blood TCR repertoires of roughly five healthy adults were deeply sequenced to estimate repertoire size and the extent of clonotype sharing between individuals. Libraries were prepared and TCR repertoires were sequenced by different laboratories using diverse techniques, in order to increase sequencing depth and limit assay-specific biases. Per donor, leukapheresis produced somewhere between about 0.94 and 9.5 billion PBMCs. Findings and caveats that apply to the study as a whole: Rarefaction of sorted-subset datasets indicated incomplete sequencing despite the large sequencing depth. Sampling was restricted to blood, and TCR repertoires in tissue are likely to differ from TCR repertoires in blood. Sharing across a handful of donors was observed for about 5% of naive CD4, 3% to 3.5% of naive CD8, 2% to 2.5% of memory CD4, and roughly 0.43% of memory CD8 clonotypes. Pairwise subsampling led to the expectation that sequencing depth would affect the degree of clonotype sharing among donors. Because the study included a small number of donors, the genetic and exposure-history diversity represented was limited. Estimated clonotype richness was generally larger for naive than for memory subsets. Clonotypes shared by all four sorted-subset donors showed higher generation probabilities than non-shared clonotypes.

Using the deep immunoSEQ assay, TCR CDR3 regions were amplified from genomic DNA by multiplex PCR. Genomic DNA extracted from each cell subset was distributed evenly over all wells of several immunoSEQ 96-well plates, and each plate served as one replicate. Each replicate PCR for sorted subsets received around 200 ng genomic DNA, equal to roughly 30,000 T cell genomes. The purified libraries were quantified using a Qubit 3.0 fluorometer, sized with a Bioanalyzer 2100, and then quantified again using the KAPA Library Quantification kit. A separate single-read 150-cycle Illumina NextSeq 550 flow cell was used to sequence each immunoSEQ 96-well plate. As for how the authors treated the data: Because the immunoSEQ output included only junctional sequences and no quality scores, the filtering could not be the same as the filtering used for full-length reads. To assign V/J genes and CDR3, sequences were annotated using PyIR, a Python wrapper for IgBLAST v1.9, with IMGT germline references. Reads were filtered out if the reads had weak V/J assignments (E-value above 1e-6), no CDR3, stop codons, out-of-frame junctions, or ambiguous translated residues. A V3J clonotype was defined by an identical inferred V gene, J gene, and CDR3 amino acid sequence. The percentage overlap between two repertoires was calculated by dividing the number of shared unique clonotypes by the size of the smaller repertoire. Three approaches were used to assess repertoire richness: RTK rarefaction, the Chao1 estimator, and Recon v2.1 estimates of unobserved clonotypes. For all TCRbeta clonotypes obtained by the gDNA method from a handful of donors, generation probabilities were computed with OLGA. The clones in this table, taken by TCRdb from immuneACCESS, are in-frame only. Not every clone is retained; where verified, under half of the shortfall comes from an unresolved V gene, and the cause of the rest is unknown. That table gives V, J and clone size, and the DNA gave D and trimming. Across this sample there are about 960,000 clones, with approximately 80% seen only once. The top ten clones comprise roughly 1.5% of the sample.

As concerns this clone: Its antigen target is currently unknown. There are no base qualities to consult, and no much larger clone falls within one base.

Healthy HIV-negative adults with no recently reported acute infections or vaccinations were included as donors. Every donor was a Caucasian adult living in Nashville, Tennessee, USA. CD4+ T cells were enriched through magnetic negative selection, after which naive cells were positively selected on CD45RA and the remaining negative fraction served as the memory subset. Blood was collected by leukapheresis, and PBMCs were isolated by Ficoll-Histopaque density gradient centrifugation and then cryopreserved in liquid nitrogen vapor phase. Purity and quantity of every magnetically sorted T cell population were checked by analytical flow cytometry. Each sorted fraction had its genomic DNA isolated and then quantified by UV absorbance on a Nanodrop 2000c. Trimming removed 1 base from V and 9 bases from J, leaving 16 bases between the germline ends. Including the terminal cysteine and phenylalanine, the CDR3 comprises 14 residues. The read is trimmed to its CDR3 DNA, 42 bases read in frame from base 1. The germline V gene (reference sequence) yields GTSNPN for CDR1 and SVGIG for CDR2.

This chain is built from TRBV30 and TRBJ1-3; the D segment could be TRBD1, given 6 matching bases. Sequenced material: memory CD4+ T cells sorted from blood. Reading the label with the study, this specimen's cell subset or site is: CD45RA-negative fraction. This clonotype originated in a man between 18 and 29 years old in good health. The DNA reads TGTGCCTGGAGTGGTGCTTTGGGGGGCCGCACCATATATTTT. Translated, it reads CAWSGALGGRTIYF.